This entry lists 29 T cell receptor beta chains sequenced from one sample in a study of beta chain features in type 1 diabetes. The investigators reverse transcribed all of the isolated RNA, so they sequenced expressed TCRB transcripts. Repertoires were generated with immunoSEQ multiplex PCR, while TCRdb's copy carries only in-frame clones and drops some. Seen here are more than 350,000 clones, about an eighth observed once, and the top ten hold approximately 0.05%. The sequenced sample was naive CD4+ T cells from blood. The receptors here all came from a woman between 18 and 29 years old in good health.

This clone was observed at least ten times. The V call is TRBV21-1, the J call TRBJ2-6. TRBV21-1 is a listed pseudogene. The CDR3 is 16 amino acids. In DNA form, the CDR3 reads TGTGGAGAGGGGGGCCACAGCAACTCTGGGGCCAACGTCCTGACTTTC. Its protein is CGEGGHSNSGANVLTF.

This clone was counted a few times. The chain couples TRBV11-2 to TRBJ2-4; D is uncertain. V gave up 0 bases and J gave up 0 bases, with 18 bases separating them. Per the germline V gene, CDR1 is SGHAT and CDR2 is FQNNGV. This CDR3 spans 19 amino acids. Written as DNA, the CDR3 is TGTGCCAGCAGCTTAGATTTTCGTCAAGGGTCCTTAGCCAAAAACATTCAGTACTTC. This gives the protein CASSLDFRQGSLAKNIQYF.

This clone has a handful of counts. The chain carries TRBV5-4 and TRBJ2-2; D uncertain. V was pared by 3 bases and J by 5 bases, with 8 bases between. The CDR3 extends over 13 amino acids. Germline V lookup: CDR1 SGHNT, CDR2 YYREEE (reference sequence). The CDR3 region has the DNA TGTGCCAGCAGCTCCGCCAGGACCGGGGAGCTGTTTTTT. Amino acids: CASSSARTGELFF.

This clone came up a few times. The CDR3 region has the DNA TGTGCCAGCGGACGACAGGGCCGGGGCGAGCAGTACGTC. The encoded protein is CASGRQGRGEQYV. The chain uses TRBV13 and TRBJ2-7, with TRBD1 identical over 7 bases. The J segment lost 6 bases and the V segment lost 8 bases, leaving 10 bases of the junction unmatched. The germline CDR1 and CDR2 sequences are PRHDT and FYEKMQ (reference sequence). CDR3 length: 13 amino acids.

V usage is TRBV5-1 and J usage is TRBJ1-2, with D hard to call. Germline CDR1 SGHRS, CDR2 YFSETQ. Trimming left V 4 bases short and J 8 bases short, with 21 bases between. This CDR3 region has 15 residues. CDR3: CASSLNISPLEGYTF. The CDR3 bases are TGCGCCAGCAGCCTCAATATTAGCCCCCTTGAGGGCTACACCTTC.

This chain uses TRBV18 with TRBJ2-1, with TRBD2 as a possible D gene (8 bases). This CDR3 has 14 amino acids. Germline CDR1 is KGHSH and CDR2 is LQKENI. V lost 4 bases and J lost 8, with 15 bases in between. The chain's CDR3 is CASSLGLGGDEQFF. CDR3 nucleotides: TGTGCCAGCTCACTGGGACTAGGGGGCGATGAGCAGTTCTTC.

This clone showed up just a few times. The chain has TRBV2 and TRBJ2-1; TRBD1 aligns across 7 bases. This CDR3 region has 11 residues. CDR1 and CDR2 (germline): SNHLY, FYNNEI. J lost 15 bases, V lost 9 bases, and 11 bases had no gene match. CDR3 sequence (DNA): TGTGCCAGTATGACAGGGTCGGTGTCGTTCTTC. This translates into CASMTGSVSFF. The whole variable domain, filled in from reference TRBV2 and TRBJ2-1, reads EPEVTQTPSHQVTQMGQEVILRCVPISNHLYFYWYRQILGQKVEFLVSFYNNEISEKSEIFDDQFSVERPDGSNFTLKIRSTKLEDSAMYFCASMTGSVSFFGPGTRLTVL.

This clone was picked up a small number of times. The chain carries TRBV5-1 and TRBJ1-5; TRBD1 is a possible D gene (5 bases). Looked up from germline, CDR1 is SGHRS and CDR2 is YFSETQ. V gave up 4 bases and J gave up 3 bases, with 11 bases separating them. This CDR3 is 14 amino acids long. CDR3 residues: CASSTDSYNQPQHF. CDR3 DNA: TGCGCCAGCAGCACTGACAGTTACAATCAGCCCCAGCATTTT.

This clone was counted a few times. The chain has TRBV5-1 and TRBJ2-4; D is ambiguous. The V gene lost 0 bases and the J gene lost 5 bases, with 9 bases spanning the gap. Germline V gene lookup returns CDR1 SGHRS and CDR2 YFSETQ. This CDR3 contains 14 residues. The CDR3 DNA follows: TGCGCCAGCAGCTTGGGAGGATCGGAAAACATTCAGTACTTC. Translating gives CASSLGGSENIQYF.

This clone was seen repeatedly, ten times or more. The genes are TRBV13 and TRBJ2-7; no clear D gene. The germline V gene encodes CDR1 PRHDT and CDR2 FYEKMQ (reference sequence). The CDR3 has 11 amino acids. Trimming took 5 bases from V and 2 from J, leaving 4 bases between them. This CDR3 is CASSRTYEQYF. In DNA form, the CDR3 reads TGTGCCAGCAGCCGTACCTACGAGCAGTACTTC.

The chain's CDR3 is CAGQTGGAGDTQYF. The CDR3 region has the DNA TGTGCCGGCCAGACAGGGGGCGCGGGAGATACGCAGTATTTT. The J gene is TRBJ2-3, the V gene TRBV30; 10 bases fit TRBD1. The CDR3 covers 14 residues. CDR1 is GTSNPN, CDR2 SVGIG, per germline (reference sequence). The V segment lost 8 bases and the J segment 5 bases; nucleotides outside the gene matches: 10.

This clone was observed a handful of times. The chain is built from TRBV29-1 and TRBJ2-3, with D perhaps given as TRBD1 or TRBD2 (5 bases each). The germline V and J ends were trimmed by 1 base and 2 bases, with 7 bases remaining between them. CDR1 and CDR2 (germline): SQVTM, ANQGSEA. This CDR3 contains 13 residues. The CDR3 nucleotides are TGCAGCGTTGAAGTGGGGGACACAGATACGCAGTATTTT. Its protein is CSVEVGDTDTQYF.

Details on this clone: This may stem from a read error, because a much larger clone lies one nucleotide away. CDR3 region: CASRGQGTDTQYF. The CDR3, as DNA: TGTGCCAGCAGGGGACAGGGGACAGATACGCAGTATTTT. The rearrangement links TRBV2 to TRBJ2-3, with TRBD1 identical over 10 bases. The V gene's germline CDR1 is SNHLY and CDR2 FYNNEI. After removal of 6 bases from V and 3 bases from J, the junction contained 0 bases not matched to a gene. The CDR3 runs to 13 residues.

The chain combines TRBV9 with TRBJ2-6; 8 positions match TRBD1. This CDR3 is built from 18 residues. With V trimmed by 4 bases and J by 0 bases, 9 bases remained unmatched. Germline values: CDR1 SGDLS, CDR2 YYNGEE. Here the CDR3 reads CASSPRDRPSSGANVLTF. The CDR3 nucleotides are TGTGCCAGCAGCCCCCGGGACAGGCCGAGCTCTGGGGCCAACGTCCTGACTTTC.

The chain uses TRBV7-3 and TRBJ2-3; 8 bases line up with TRBD2. Germline V gene sequence: CDR1 SGHTA, CDR2 FQGTGA. CDR3 length: 14 amino acids. Trimming cost V 3 bases and J 5 bases; bases outside gene matches: 4. The CDR3 sequence is CASSLKLAGDTQYF. CDR3 nucleotide sequence: TGTGCCAGCAGCTTGAAGCTAGCGGGAGATACGCAGTATTTT. Variable domain in full (rest from reference TRBV7-3 and TRBJ2-3): GAGVSQTPSNKVTEKGKYVELRCDPISGHTALYWYRQSLGQGPEFLIYFQGTGAADDSGLPNDRFFAVRPEGSVSTLKIQRTERGDSAVYLCASSLKLAGDTQYFGPGTRLTVL.

The rearrangement joins TRBV7-6 to TRBJ2-7; D is uncertain. The V gene's germline CDR1 is SGHVS and CDR2 FNYEAQ. V gave up 5 bases and J gave up 5 bases, with 13 bases separating them. This CDR3 region has 13 residues. The CDR3 sequence is CASSRDLIHEQYF. CDR3 DNA: TGTGCCAGCAGCAGAGATCTCATCCACGAGCAGTACTTC.

This clone was observed a few times. This sequence joins TRBV29-1 and TRBJ2-1; 10 bases fit TRBD1. J gave up 5 bases and V 7 bases, and 11 bases lay outside the gene matches. Per the germline V gene, CDR1 is SQVTM and CDR2 is ANQGSEA. The CDR3 loop spans 15 amino acids. The CDR3 sequence is CSGKLPGQGNNEQFF. The CDR3, as DNA: TGCAGCGGGAAACTACCGGGACAGGGGAACAATGAGCAGTTCTTC.

This clone was detected only a few times. The J gene is TRBJ2-4, the V gene TRBV6-5; 8 nucleotides align to TRBD2. CDR3 length: 15 amino acids. CDR1 MNHEY and CDR2 SVGAGI come from the germline V gene. The ends lost 6 bases at V and 3 bases at J; junction bases unmatched: 7. CDR3 loop: CASSRGGLGKNIQYF. The CDR3, as DNA: TGTGCCAGCAGCCGGGGGGGGCTGGGCAAAAACATTCAGTACTTC.

This clone turned up a few times. This chain joins TRBV15 and TRBJ1-5, with 9 bases aligning to TRBD1. Germline V gene lookup returns CDR1 LNHNV and CDR2 YYDKDF (reference sequence). J lost 4 bases, V lost 4 bases, and 8 bases had no gene match. The CDR3 is 16 amino acids. This chain's CDR3 is CATSTFLGQGNQPQHF. CDR3 nucleotide sequence: TGTGCCACCAGCACCTTCTTGGGACAGGGAAATCAGCCCCAGCATTTT.

This chain joins TRBV10-3 and TRBJ1-1; no reliable D call. CDR1 is ENHRY, CDR2 SYGVKD, per germline. The CDR3 is 12 amino acids. The V gene lost 7 bases and the J gene lost 3 bases, with 9 bases spanning the gap. CDR3 nucleotides: TGTGCCATCAAGGATACGTACACTGAAGCTTTCTTT. It codes for CAIKDTYTEAFF.

The chain joins TRBV7-3 to TRBJ2-2, with 9 bases aligning to TRBD2. The CDR3 contains 16 residues. The V gene's germline CDR1 is SGHTA and CDR2 FQGTGA. V shed 1 base, J shed 7 bases, and the junction held 7 bases outside the gene matches. CDR3: CASSLSGRVNNGELFF. CDR3 sequence (DNA): TGTGCCAGCAGCTTAAGCGGGAGGGTGAATAACGGGGAGCTGTTTTTT.

This CDR3 reads CAWSAAWGEAFF. DNA of the CDR3: TGTGCCTGGAGCGCAGCGTGGGGTGAAGCTTTCTTT. The chain combines TRBV30 with TRBJ1-1; no firm D call. Looked up from germline, CDR1 is GTSNPN and CDR2 is SVGIG (reference sequence). V dropped 3 bases and J dropped 7 bases, with 12 bases sitting between them. The length of the CDR3 is 12 residues.

The chain is built from TRBV28 and TRBJ2-7, with D perhaps matching TRBD1 (6 bases). This CDR3 has 15 amino acids. Trimming took 3 bases from V and 5 from J, leaving 17 bases between them. Germline V gene sequence: CDR1 MDHEN, CDR2 SYDVKM. CDR3 sequence: CASSLKGVPLHEQYF. CDR3 nucleotides: TGTGCCAGCAGTTTGAAGGGGGTGCCCCTCCACGAGCAGTACTTC. Full variable domain (remainder filled in from reference TRBV28 and TRBJ2-7): DVKVTQSSRYLVKRTGEKVFLECVQDMDHENMFWYRQDPGLGLRLIYFSYDVKMKEKGDIPEGYSVSREKKERFSLILESASTNQTSMYLCASSLKGVPLHEQYFGPGTRLTVT.

The sample holds a few counts of this clone. The CDR3 nucleotides read TGTGCCAGCATGGGGGAGACTGAGACCCAGTACTTC. The encoded protein is CASMGETETQYF. The chain links TRBV6-7 to TRBJ2-5, with D perhaps given as TRBD1 or TRBD2 (5 bases each). TRBV6-7 is given ORF status, its function remaining uncertain. The CDR3 loop spans 12 amino acids. V gave up 7 bases and J gave up 5 bases, with 11 bases separating them.

The CDR3 region is CAGGTFEQYF. In DNA form, the CDR3 reads TGTGCCGGGGGGACATTCGAGCAGTACTTC. The J gene is TRBJ2-7, the V gene TRBV30; perhaps D is TRBD1 or TRBD2 (6 bases each). V shed 8 bases and J shed 6 bases, with 11 bases lying between them. Germline V gene sequence: CDR1 GTSNPN, CDR2 SVGIG (reference sequence). This CDR3 spans 10 amino acids.

The V and J genes are TRBV5-1 and TRBJ2-7; 7 bases line up with TRBD2. V lost 0 bases, J lost 0 bases, and 3 bases stayed unmatched. Germline CDR1 and CDR2: SGHRS and YFSETQ. The CDR3 consists of 15 residues. CDR3 in amino acids: CASSLGGGSSYEQYF. CDR3 nucleotide sequence: TGCGCCAGCAGCTTGGGCGGCGGGAGCTCCTACGAGCAGTACTTC.

The chain links TRBV21-1 to TRBJ2-7. TRBV21-1 is shown as a pseudogene. The CDR3 has 13 residues. The CDR3 sequence is CASPCNSLYEQYV. The CDR3 DNA reads as TGTGCCAGCCCTTGTAACTCCCTCTACGAGCAGTACGTC.

J is TRBJ2-1 and V is TRBV5-1; 8 bases are a match to TRBD2. Losses at the gene ends were 2 bases for V and 9 bases for J; bases not matched to a gene: 1. The CDR3 length is 12 residues. CDR1 is SGHRS, CDR2 YFSETQ, per germline. The CDR3 here is CASSLAGVEQFF. The CDR3 nucleotides are TGCGCCAGCAGCTTAGCGGGAGTTGAGCAGTTCTTC.

The chain uses TRBV19 and TRBJ1-4, with 9 nucleotides matching TRBD1. V was clipped by 6 bases and J by 8 bases; unmatched bases: 10. CDR1 is LNHDA and CDR2 is SQIVND in the germline V gene (reference sequence). This CDR3 comprises 15 residues. CDR3 sequence (DNA): TGTGCCAGTAGCGACACCGGGACAGGGAGGGAAAAACTGTTTTTT. Residues: CASSDTGTGREKLFF.